This T cell receptor (beta chain) was profiled in a study of blood T cell repertoires in COVID-19. Study-level background: Italy, Spain and the United States were the sources of the convalescent and acute COVID-19 samples. T cells, B-cell-depleted T cells, or PBMCs provided the cDNA or gDNA that served as material.

Germline values: CDR1 SGHTA, CDR2 FQGTGA. V shed 1 base, J shed 8 bases, and the junction held 9 bases outside the gene matches. The CDR3 loop spans 16 amino acids. Original processing methods: Reference gene primer amplification yielded estimated nucleated cell counts. This table comes from immunoSEQ multiplex PCR, and its TCRdb copy is limited to in-frame clones, with some not included. D and trimming were read from the DNA, whereas the V and J calls and clone size are those reported in that table. The sample consists of about 180,000 clones, approximately 81% of them appearing once. The receptor was derived from a man between 18 and 35 years old with active or convalescent COVID-19. The chain has TRBV7-3 and TRBJ2-1; TRBD2 aligns across 9 bases. The sample taken for sequencing was peripheral blood. Written as DNA, the CDR3 is TGTGCCAGCAGCTTAAATCCTAGCGGGAATGAGGATGAGCAGTTCTTC. Translated: CASSLNPSGNEDEQFF.